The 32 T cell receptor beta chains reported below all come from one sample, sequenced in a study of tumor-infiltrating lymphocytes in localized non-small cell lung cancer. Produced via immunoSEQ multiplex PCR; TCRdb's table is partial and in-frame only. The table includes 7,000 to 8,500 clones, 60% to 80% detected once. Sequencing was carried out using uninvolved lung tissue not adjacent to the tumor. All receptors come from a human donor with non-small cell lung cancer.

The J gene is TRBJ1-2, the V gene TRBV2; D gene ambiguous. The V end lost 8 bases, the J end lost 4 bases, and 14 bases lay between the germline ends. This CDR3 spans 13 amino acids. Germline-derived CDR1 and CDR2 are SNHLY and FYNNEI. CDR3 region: CASCSEQIYGYTF. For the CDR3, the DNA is TGTGCCAGCTGCTCGGAGCAGATCTATGGCTACACCTTC. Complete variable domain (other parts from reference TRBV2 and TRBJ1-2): EPEVTQTPSHQVTQMGQEVILRCVPISNHLYFYWYRQILGQKVEFLVSFYNNEISEKSEIFDDQFSVERPDGSNFTLKIRSTKLEDSAMYFCASCSEQIYGYTFGSGTRLTVV.

The CDR3 spells CASTPGSTQETQYF. The DNA of the CDR3 is TGCGCCAGCACCCCGGGGAGCACCCAAGAGACCCAGTACTTC. The gene calls are TRBV5-1 and TRBJ2-5; perhaps TRBD2 as D (5 bases). The germline V and J ends were trimmed by 6 bases and 1 base, with 13 bases remaining between them. Germline V gives CDR1 SGHRS, CDR2 YFSETQ. The CDR3 spans 14 residues.

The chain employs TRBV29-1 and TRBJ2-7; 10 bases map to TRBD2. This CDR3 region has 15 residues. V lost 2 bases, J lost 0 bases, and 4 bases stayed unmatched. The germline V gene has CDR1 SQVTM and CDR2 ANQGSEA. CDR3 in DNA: TGCAGCGTTGAACTACTAGCGGGGAGCTCCTACGAGCAGTACTTC. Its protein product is CSVELLAGSSYEQYF.

As DNA, the CDR3 is TGTGCCAGCAGCCAAGCGGCGGGGTACGAGCAGTACTTC. Protein sequence: CASSQAAGYEQYF. V and J are TRBV5-4 and TRBJ2-7, with TRBD2 as a possible D gene (6 bases). V was cut by 4 bases and J by 4 bases, with 12 bases left in between. The CDR3 loop spans 13 amino acids. Germline assignment: CDR1 SGHNT and CDR2 YYREEE (reference sequence).

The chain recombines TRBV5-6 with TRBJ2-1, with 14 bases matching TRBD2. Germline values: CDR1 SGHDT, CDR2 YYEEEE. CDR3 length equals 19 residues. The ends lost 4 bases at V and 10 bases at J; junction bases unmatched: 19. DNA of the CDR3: TGTGCCAGCAGCGTCCTACAGGGGGTTCGACTAGCGGGAGGGGAAGAGCAGTTCTTC. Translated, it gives CASSVLQGVRLAGGEEQFF.

The chain's CDR3 is CASSPRLAGYNNEQFF. In DNA, the CDR3 is TGTGCCAGCAGTCCCCGCCTAGCGGGATATAACAATGAGCAGTTCTTC. The chain has TRBV27 and TRBJ2-1, with TRBD2 matching 9 bases. This CDR3 contains 16 residues. The V and J ends lost 5 bases and 5 bases, in that order; junction bases with no gene match: 10. Germline CDR1 and CDR2: MNHEY and SMNVEV (reference sequence).

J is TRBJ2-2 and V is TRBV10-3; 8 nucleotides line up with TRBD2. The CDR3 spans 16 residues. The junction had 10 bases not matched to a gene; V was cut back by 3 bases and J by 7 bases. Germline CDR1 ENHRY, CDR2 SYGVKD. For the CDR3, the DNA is TGTGCCATCAGTGATTCCACAGCGGGAGTCGGCGGGGAGCTGTTTTTT. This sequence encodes CAISDSTAGVGGELFF.

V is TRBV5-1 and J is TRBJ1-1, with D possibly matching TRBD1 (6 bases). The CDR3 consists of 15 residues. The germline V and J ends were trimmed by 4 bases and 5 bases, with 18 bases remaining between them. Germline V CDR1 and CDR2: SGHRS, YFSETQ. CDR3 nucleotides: TGCGCCAGCAGCGGGGGGGCCTTAAGGGATACTGAAGCTTTCTTT. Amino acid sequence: CASSGGALRDTEAFF.

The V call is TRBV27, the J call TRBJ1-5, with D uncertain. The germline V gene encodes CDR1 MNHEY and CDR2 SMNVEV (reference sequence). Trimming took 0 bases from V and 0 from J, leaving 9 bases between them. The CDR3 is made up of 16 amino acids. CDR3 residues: CASSLSHRHSNQPQHF. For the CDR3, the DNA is TGTGCCAGCAGTTTATCTCACCGACATAGCAATCAGCCCCAGCATTTT.

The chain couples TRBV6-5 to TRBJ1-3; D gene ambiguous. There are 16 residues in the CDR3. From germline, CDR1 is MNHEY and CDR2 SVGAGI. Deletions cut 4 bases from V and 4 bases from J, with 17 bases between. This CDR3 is CASSSSILTKGNTIYF. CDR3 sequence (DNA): TGTGCCAGCAGTTCGAGCATCCTCACGAAAGGAAACACCATATATTTT.

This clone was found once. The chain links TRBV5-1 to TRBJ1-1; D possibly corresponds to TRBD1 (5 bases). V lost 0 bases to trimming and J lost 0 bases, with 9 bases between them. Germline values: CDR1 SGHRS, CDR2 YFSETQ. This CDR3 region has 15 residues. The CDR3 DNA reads TGCGCCAGCAGCTTGGCCCGGGGCATGAACACTGAAGCTTTCTTT. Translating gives CASSLARGMNTEAFF.

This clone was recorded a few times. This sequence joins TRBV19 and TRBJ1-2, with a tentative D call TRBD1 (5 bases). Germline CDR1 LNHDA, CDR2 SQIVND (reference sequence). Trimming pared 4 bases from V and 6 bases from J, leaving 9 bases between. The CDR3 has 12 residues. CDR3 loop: CASSTRGDGYTF. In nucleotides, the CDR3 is TGTGCCAGTAGTACTCGGGGGGATGGCTACACCTTC.

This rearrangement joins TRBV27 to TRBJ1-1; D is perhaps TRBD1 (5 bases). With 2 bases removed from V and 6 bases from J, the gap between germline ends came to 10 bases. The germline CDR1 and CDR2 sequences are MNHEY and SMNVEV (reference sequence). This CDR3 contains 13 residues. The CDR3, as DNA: TGTGCCAGCAGTTTAGGTCTGGGGGCTGAAGCTTTCTTT. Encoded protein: CASSLGLGAEAFF.

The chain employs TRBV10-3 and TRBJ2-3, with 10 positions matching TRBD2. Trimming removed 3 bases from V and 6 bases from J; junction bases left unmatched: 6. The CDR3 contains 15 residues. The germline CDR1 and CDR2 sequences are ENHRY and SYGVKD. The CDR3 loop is CAISDSSGRGDTQYF. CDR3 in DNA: TGTGCCATCAGTGATTCTAGCGGGAGAGGCGATACGCAGTATTTT.

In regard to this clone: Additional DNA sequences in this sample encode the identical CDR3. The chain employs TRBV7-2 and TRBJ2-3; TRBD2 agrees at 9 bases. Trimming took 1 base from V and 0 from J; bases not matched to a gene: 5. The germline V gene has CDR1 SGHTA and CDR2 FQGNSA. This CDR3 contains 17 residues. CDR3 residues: CASSLVGTSGSTDTQYF. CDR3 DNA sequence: TGTGCCAGCAGCTTAGTAGGTACTAGCGGGAGCACAGATACGCAGTATTTT. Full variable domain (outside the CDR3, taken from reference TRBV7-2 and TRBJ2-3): GAGVSQSPSNKVTEKGKDVELRCDPISGHTALYWYRQSLGQGLEFLIYFQGNSAPDKSGLPSDRFSAERTGGSVSTLTIQRTQQEDSAVYLCASSLVGTSGSTDTQYFGPGTRLTVL.

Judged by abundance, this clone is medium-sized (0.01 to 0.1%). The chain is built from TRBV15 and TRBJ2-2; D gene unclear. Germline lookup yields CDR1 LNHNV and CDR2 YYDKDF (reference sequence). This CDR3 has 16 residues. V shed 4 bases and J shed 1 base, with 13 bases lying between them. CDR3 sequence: CATSKRRSQNTGELFF. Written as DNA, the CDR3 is TGTGCCACCAGCAAACGAAGGTCACAGAACACCGGGGAGCTGTTTTTT.

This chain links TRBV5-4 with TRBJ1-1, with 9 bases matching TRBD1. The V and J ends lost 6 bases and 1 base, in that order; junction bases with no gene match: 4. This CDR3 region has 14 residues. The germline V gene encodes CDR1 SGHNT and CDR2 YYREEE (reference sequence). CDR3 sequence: CASIQTGGNTEAFF. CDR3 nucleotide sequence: TGTGCCAGCATCCAGACAGGGGGGAACACTGAAGCTTTCTTT.

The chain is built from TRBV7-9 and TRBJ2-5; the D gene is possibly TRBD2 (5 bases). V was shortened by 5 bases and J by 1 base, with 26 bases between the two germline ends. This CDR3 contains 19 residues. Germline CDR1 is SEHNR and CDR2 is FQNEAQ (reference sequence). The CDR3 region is CASSDAGQRTQMAQETQYF. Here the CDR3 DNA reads TGTGCCAGCAGCGATGCTGGGCAGCGGACCCAGATGGCCCAAGAGACCCAGTACTTC.

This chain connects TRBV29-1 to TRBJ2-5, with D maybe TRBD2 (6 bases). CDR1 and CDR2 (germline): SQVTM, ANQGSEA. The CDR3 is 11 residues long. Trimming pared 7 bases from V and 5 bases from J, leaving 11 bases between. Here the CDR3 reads CSAGLRETQYF. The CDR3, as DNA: TGCAGCGCGGGACTGAGGGAGACCCAGTACTTC.

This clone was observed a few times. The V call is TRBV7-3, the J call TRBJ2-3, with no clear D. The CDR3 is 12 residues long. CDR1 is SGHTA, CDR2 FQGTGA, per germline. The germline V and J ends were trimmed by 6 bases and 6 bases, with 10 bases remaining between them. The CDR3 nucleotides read TGTGCCAGCAGTTTGGGAATGGATACGCAGTATTTT. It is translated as CASSLGMDTQYF.

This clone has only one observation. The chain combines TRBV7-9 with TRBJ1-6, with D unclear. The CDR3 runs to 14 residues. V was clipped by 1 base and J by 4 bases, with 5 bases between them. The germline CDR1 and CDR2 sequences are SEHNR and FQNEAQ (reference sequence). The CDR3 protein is CASSLEQYNSPLHF. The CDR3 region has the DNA TGTGCCAGCAGCTTAGAACAGTATAATTCACCCCTCCACTTT.

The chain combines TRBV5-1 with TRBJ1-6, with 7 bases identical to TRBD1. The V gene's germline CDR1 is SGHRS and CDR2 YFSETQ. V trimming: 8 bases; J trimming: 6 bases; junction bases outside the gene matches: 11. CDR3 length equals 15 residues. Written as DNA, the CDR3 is TGCGCCAGTACCCTCAGGGACAGCTCTAATTCACCCCTCCACTTT. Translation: CASTLRDSSNSPLHF.

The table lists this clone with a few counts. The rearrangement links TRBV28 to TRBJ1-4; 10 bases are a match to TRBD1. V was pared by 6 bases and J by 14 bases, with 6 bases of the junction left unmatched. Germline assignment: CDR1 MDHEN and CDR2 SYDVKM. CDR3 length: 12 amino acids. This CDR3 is CASSPRTGGLFF. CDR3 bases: TGTGCCAGCAGCCCCCGGACAGGGGGTCTGTTTTTT.

The DNA of the CDR3 is TGTGCCAGCAGTCCATATCCCTCTAATTCCTACGAGCAGTACTTC. This codes for CASSPYPSNSYEQYF. The chain has TRBV6-1 and TRBJ2-7, with D hard to call. Trimming stripped 5 bases from V and 1 base from J, with 15 bases between. Germline V gene sequence: CDR1 MNHNS, CDR2 SASEGT. The CDR3 sequence is 15 residues long.

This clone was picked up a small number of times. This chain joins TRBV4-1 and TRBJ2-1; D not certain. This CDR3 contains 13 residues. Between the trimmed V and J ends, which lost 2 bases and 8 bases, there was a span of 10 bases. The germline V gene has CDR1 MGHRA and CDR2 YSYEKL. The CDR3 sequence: CASSQLYGHEQFF. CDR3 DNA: TGCGCCAGCAGCCAATTGTACGGTCATGAGCAGTTCTTC.

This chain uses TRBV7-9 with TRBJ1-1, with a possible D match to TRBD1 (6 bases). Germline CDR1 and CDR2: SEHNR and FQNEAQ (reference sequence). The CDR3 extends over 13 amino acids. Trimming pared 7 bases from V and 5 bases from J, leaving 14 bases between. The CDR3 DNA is TGTGCCAGCAAGGACAGTTGGGGGACTGAAGCTTTCTTT. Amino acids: CASKDSWGTEAFF.

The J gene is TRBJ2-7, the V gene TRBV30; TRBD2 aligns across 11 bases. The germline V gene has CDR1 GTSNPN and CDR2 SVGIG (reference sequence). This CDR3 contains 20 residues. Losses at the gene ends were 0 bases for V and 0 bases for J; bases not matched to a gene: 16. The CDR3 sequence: CAWSVLVAGGPYFSSYEQYF. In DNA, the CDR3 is TGTGCCTGGAGTGTATTGGTAGCGGGAGGGCCTTATTTCAGCTCCTACGAGCAGTACTTC.

The CDR3 loop reads CASSKGPGDETQYF. CDR3 sequence (DNA): TGTGCCAGTAGTAAAGGACCTGGCGATGAGACCCAGTACTTC. The chain uses TRBV19 and TRBJ2-5; no clear D gene. Trimming stripped 4 bases from V and 5 bases from J, with 14 bases between. Germline assignment: CDR1 LNHDA and CDR2 SQIVND (reference sequence). The CDR3 contains 14 residues.

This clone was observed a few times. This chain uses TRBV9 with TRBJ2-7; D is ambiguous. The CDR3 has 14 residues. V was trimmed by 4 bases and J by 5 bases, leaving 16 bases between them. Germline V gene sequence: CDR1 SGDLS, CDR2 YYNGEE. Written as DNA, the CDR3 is TGTGCCAGCAGCCTGAACGGCGAAGATGACGAGCAGTACTTC. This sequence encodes CASSLNGEDDEQYF. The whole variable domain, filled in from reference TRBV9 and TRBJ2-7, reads DSGVTQTPKHLITATGQRVTLRCSPRSGDLSVYWYQQSLDQGLQFLIQYYNGEERAKGNILERFSAQQFPDLHSELNLSSLELGDSALYFCASSLNGEDDEQYFGPGTRLTVT.

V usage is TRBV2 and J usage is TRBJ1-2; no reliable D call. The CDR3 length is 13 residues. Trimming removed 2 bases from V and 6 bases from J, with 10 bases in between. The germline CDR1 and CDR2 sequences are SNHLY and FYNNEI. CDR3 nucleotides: TGTGCCAGCAGTGAATCCTCGTCAGATGGCTACACCTTC. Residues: CASSESSSDGYTF.

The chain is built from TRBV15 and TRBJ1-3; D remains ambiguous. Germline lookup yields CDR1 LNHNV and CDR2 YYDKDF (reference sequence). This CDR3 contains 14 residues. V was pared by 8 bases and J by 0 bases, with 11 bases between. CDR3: CATSLGGSGNTIYF. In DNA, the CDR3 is TGTGCCACCTCCTTGGGAGGCTCTGGAAACACCATATATTTT.

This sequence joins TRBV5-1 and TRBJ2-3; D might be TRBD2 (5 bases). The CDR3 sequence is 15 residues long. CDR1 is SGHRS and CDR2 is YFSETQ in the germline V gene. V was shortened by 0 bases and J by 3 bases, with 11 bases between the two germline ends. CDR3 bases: TGCGCCAGCAGCTTGGAGGTGGGAGAGACAGATACGCAGTATTTT. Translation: CASSLEVGETDTQYF.